Following are 28 T cell receptor beta chains from one sample sequenced in a study of cytomegalovirus exposure and HLA in healthy donors. In the PCR, 60 Vbeta and 13 Jbeta primers were used. Profiled with immunoSEQ multiplex PCR; TCRdb holds only in-frame clones, not every one. The table includes 150,000 to 200,000 clones, 65% to 85% detected once. The sequenced sample consisted of PBMCs. The receptors shown here come from a man aged 18 to 30 in good health and CMV-seronegative.

This chain joins TRBV6-1 and TRBJ2-7, with TRBD1 matching 7 bases. Germline-derived CDR1 and CDR2 are MNHNS and SASEGT. The CDR3 spans 14 residues. V shed 6 bases and J 1 base; nucleotides not matched to a gene: 6. CDR3 sequence: CASRTGQISYEQYF. The CDR3 bases are TGTGCCAGCAGGACGGGACAGATTTCCTACGAGCAGTACTTC.

This rearrangement joins TRBV28 to TRBJ2-4, with 7 bases aligning to TRBD2. The J segment lost 7 bases and the V segment lost 6 bases, leaving 12 bases of the junction unmatched. Germline V CDR1 and CDR2: MDHEN, SYDVKM. The CDR3 has 15 residues. CDR3 region: CASRSYGAGLNIQYF. CDR3 DNA sequence: TGTGCCAGCAGATCCTACGGAGCGGGACTCAACATTCAGTACTTC.

This clone was counted only a few times. V is TRBV7-6 and J is TRBJ2-1; 12 bases align to TRBD2. CDR1 SGHVS and CDR2 FNYEAQ come from the germline V gene. The CDR3 loop spans 16 amino acids. The V gene end was trimmed by 5 bases and the J gene end by 4 bases; junction bases not matched to a gene: 6. CDR3 sequence reads: CASSPAGTSGYNEQFF. The CDR3 DNA reads TGTGCCAGCAGCCCGGCCGGGACTAGCGGGTACAATGAGCAGTTCTTC.

The chain joins TRBV9 to TRBJ2-2; no definite D call. This CDR3 spans 13 amino acids. Germline V gives CDR1 SGDLS, CDR2 YYNGEE. V lost 2 bases to trimming and J lost 4 bases, with 6 bases between them. CDR3 sequence (DNA): TGTGCCAGCAGCGTCGGGTCCACCGGGGAGCTGTTTTTT. Its protein is CASSVGSTGELFF. Full variable domain (rest looked up from reference TRBV9 and TRBJ2-2): DSGVTQTPKHLITATGQRVTLRCSPRSGDLSVYWYQQSLDQGLQFLIQYYNGEERAKGNILERFSAQQFPDLHSELNLSSLELGDSALYFCASSVGSTGELFFGEGSRLTVL.

This clone was counted a few times. The chain couples TRBV19 to TRBJ1-1; the D gene is possibly TRBD1 (6 bases). This CDR3 is 14 amino acids long. Germline assignment: CDR1 LNHDA and CDR2 SQIVND (reference sequence). Trimming shortened V by 1 base and J by 5 bases, and 11 bases separated the two germline ends. The CDR3 sequence is CASSIGQVGTEAFF. CDR3 nucleotide sequence: TGTGCCAGTAGTATAGGACAGGTGGGGACTGAAGCTTTCTTT. Together with reference TRBV19 and TRBJ1-1, the CDR3 gives the full variable domain: DGGITQSPKYLFRKEGQNVTLSCEQNLNHDAMYWYRQDPGQGLRLIYYSQIVNDFQKGDIAEGYSVSREKKESFPLTVTSAQKNPTAFYLCASSIGQVGTEAFFGQGTRLTVV.

J is TRBJ2-3 and V is TRBV11-1; D is possibly TRBD2 (5 bases). Germline V gene lookup returns CDR1 SGHAT and CDR2 FQDESV (reference sequence). This CDR3 is built from 14 residues. V lost 5 bases and J 3 bases, leaving 12 bases between the germline ends. The CDR3 spells CASSHPGSTDTQYF. CDR3 nucleotide sequence: TGTGCCAGCAGCCACCCGGGGTCAACAGATACGCAGTATTTT.

CDR3 DNA: TGTGCCAGCAGCCTTATGACAGCAACCAAGGGAACCGGGGAGCTGTTTTTT. Encoded protein: CASSLMTATKGTGELFF. The rearrangement uses TRBV13 and TRBJ2-2; possible D gene TRBD1, 5 bases. V shed 5 bases and J shed 5 bases, with 21 bases lying between them. There are 17 residues in the CDR3. Germline lookup yields CDR1 PRHDT and CDR2 FYEKMQ (reference sequence).

This clone appeared a single time. This CDR3 reads CASREVETQYF. CDR3 DNA sequence: TGTGCCAGCCGGGAGGTCGAGACCCAGTACTTC. The chain employs TRBV6-5 and TRBJ2-5, with TRBD2 matching over 7 bases. The V gene end was trimmed by 8 bases and the J gene end by 5 bases; junction bases not matched to a gene: 2. The CDR3 contains 11 residues. Germline assignment: CDR1 MNHEY and CDR2 SVGAGI.

This clone was detected a few times. The genes are TRBV4-3 and TRBJ2-3; maybe TRBD2 (5 bases). Germline CDR1 LGHNA, CDR2 YSLEER. The CDR3 spans 16 residues. V was trimmed by 0 bases and J by 3 bases, leaving 13 bases between them. The CDR3, as DNA: TGCGCCAGCAGCCAAGACCTAGCTCCCGGGACAGATACGCAGTATTTT. It is translated as CASSQDLAPGTDTQYF.

V usage is TRBV5-1 and J usage is TRBJ1-1; 9 positions match TRBD1. The trim removed 2 bases at V and 1 base at J, leaving 18 bases unmatched. CDR1 and CDR2 from the germline V gene are SGHRS and YFSETQ. CDR3 length equals 20 residues. The CDR3 loop reads CASSLSGTGTPLEWNTEAFF. DNA for the CDR3: TGCGCCAGCAGCTTATCCGGGACAGGGACCCCCCTTGAGTGGAACACTGAAGCTTTCTTT.

The J gene is TRBJ2-1, the V gene TRBV7-3; 8 nucleotides line up with TRBD1. J gave up 1 base and V 1 base, and 0 bases lay outside the gene matches. The CDR3 has 15 residues. The germline gives CDR1 SGHTA, CDR2 FQGTGA. The DNA of the CDR3 is TGTGCCAGCAGCTTAAACAGGGGGTCCTACAATGAGCAGTTCTTC. Protein: CASSLNRGSYNEQFF.

The chain combines TRBV2 with TRBJ2-7; TRBD2 aligns across 13 bases. J was trimmed by 2 bases and V by 7 bases; bases with no gene match: 14. The CDR3 has 18 amino acids. Germline loops: CDR1 SNHLY, CDR2 FYNNEI. The CDR3 loop is CASTKVPPGLAGPYEQYF. CDR3 nucleotide sequence: TGTGCCAGCACAAAAGTCCCACCGGGACTAGCGGGACCCTACGAGCAGTACTTC.

This chain joins TRBV30 and TRBJ2-3; TRBD2 agrees at 8 bases. V was clipped by 3 bases and J by 0 bases; unmatched bases: 8. The CDR3 is made up of 16 amino acids. The germline V gene encodes CDR1 GTSNPN and CDR2 SVGIG (reference sequence). CDR3 DNA: TGTGCCTGGAGACCCCGGGGGGGCCTAAGCACAGATACGCAGTATTTT. Translation gives CAWRPRGGLSTDTQYF. The full variable domain, with the rest looked up from reference TRBV30 and TRBJ2-3, is SQTIHQWPATLVQPVGSPLSLECTVEGTSNPNLYWYRQAAGRGLQLLFYSVGIGQISSEVPQNLSASRPQDRQFILSSKKLLLSDSGFYLCAWRPRGGLSTDTQYFGPGTRLTVL.

The chain links TRBV13 to TRBJ2-3; D perhaps matches TRBD2 (5 bases). In germline, CDR1 is PRHDT, CDR2 FYEKMQ (reference sequence). CDR3 size: 15 residues. V was shortened by 3 bases and J by 4 bases, with 14 bases between the two germline ends. CDR3 region: CASSLMLAASDTQYF. CDR3 nucleotide sequence: TGTGCCAGCAGCTTGATGCTAGCAGCCTCAGATACGCAGTATTTT.

The table lists this clone with a few counts. The genes are TRBV11-2 and TRBJ2-7; D gene ambiguous. The V and J ends lost 5 bases and 2 bases respectively, with 10 bases between them. CDR1 is SGHAT, CDR2 FQNNGV, per germline. This CDR3 spans 13 amino acids. The CDR3 bases are TGTGCCAGCAGCCCCCGCGTCCCCTACGAGCAGTACTTC. Protein product: CASSPRVPYEQYF. Based on the CDR3 plus reference TRBV11-2 and TRBJ2-7, the full variable domain is EAGVAQSPRYKIIEKRQSVAFWCNPISGHATLYWYQQILGQGPKLLIQFQNNGVVDDSQLPKDRFSAERLKGVDSTLKIQPAKLEDSAVYLCASSPRVPYEQYFGPGTRLTVT.

This clone came up a few times. The rearrangement joins TRBV25-1 to TRBJ1-2; 10 bases agree with TRBD1. The CDR3 length is 15 residues. J was trimmed by 6 bases and V by 1 base; bases with no gene match: 5. Germline V gene lookup returns CDR1 MGHDK and CDR2 SYGVNS. Written as DNA, the CDR3 is TGTGCCAGCAGTGAATCGTCGGGACAGGGGAATGGCTACACCTTC. As protein: CASSESSGQGNGYTF.

J is TRBJ2-3 and V is TRBV4-3; D is unclear. CDR3 size: 16 residues. CDR1 LGHNA and CDR2 YSLEER come from the germline V gene. Trimming stripped 0 bases from V and 6 bases from J, with 16 bases between. The chain's CDR3 is CASSQDSANYEDTQYF. In DNA form, the CDR3 reads TGCGCCAGCAGCCAAGATTCAGCCAACTATGAGGATACGCAGTATTTT.

The chain has TRBV19 and TRBJ2-4; TRBD1 might be the D (6 bases). CDR1 and CDR2 (germline): LNHDA, SQIVND (reference sequence). Trimming left V 5 bases short and J 0 bases short, with 14 bases between. The CDR3 loop spans 16 amino acids. CDR3 sequence: CASSPPGELAKNIQYF. The CDR3 DNA is TGTGCCAGTAGTCCCCCAGGGGAACTAGCCAAAAACATTCAGTACTTC.

V and J are TRBV6-4 and TRBJ2-1; 14 bases fit TRBD2. The CDR3 has 15 residues. After removal of 4 bases from V and 8 bases from J, the junction contained 4 bases not matched to a gene. Germline lookup yields CDR1 MRHNA and CDR2 SNTAGT. The CDR3 region has the DNA TGTGCCAGCAGTGGGGCGGGACTAGCGGGAGATGAGCAGTTCTTC. Encoded protein: CASSGAGLAGDEQFF.

The chain uses TRBV6-6 and TRBJ1-1; TRBD1 aligns across 8 bases. This CDR3 comprises 14 residues. The germline V gene encodes CDR1 MNHNY and CDR2 SVGAGI (reference sequence). With V trimmed by 7 bases and J by 0 bases, 4 bases remained unmatched. CDR3 sequence (DNA): TGTGCCAGCAACACAGGGGGGTTGAACACTGAAGCTTTCTTT. Its protein product is CASNTGGLNTEAFF.

The J gene is TRBJ1-1, the V gene TRBV13; weak D call: TRBD1 (6 bases). Germline assignment: CDR1 PRHDT and CDR2 FYEKMQ (reference sequence). Between the trimmed V and J ends, which lost 6 bases and 4 bases, there was a span of 9 bases. This CDR3 is 12 amino acids long. CDR3 sequence: CASSSRGTEAFF. CDR3 coding DNA: TGTGCCAGCAGTTCCAGGGGCACTGAAGCTTTCTTT.

The J gene is TRBJ2-2, the V gene TRBV6-6; 7 bases are shared with TRBD2. The CDR3 extends over 12 amino acids. V was pared by 8 bases and J by 6 bases, with 3 bases of the junction left unmatched. Germline-derived CDR1 and CDR2 are MNHNY and SVGAGI (reference sequence). The DNA of the CDR3 is TGTGCCAGCGGGGGGGTCCCCGGGGAGCTGTTTTTT. Its protein product is CASGGVPGELFF.

This CDR3 reads CASSLTGNTEAFF. The CDR3 DNA is TGTGCCAGCAGCTTGACCGGGAACACTGAAGCTTTCTTT. This chain links TRBV5-5 with TRBJ1-1; D gene ambiguous. V was clipped by 1 base and J by 1 base, with 5 bases between them. The germline gives CDR1 SGHKS, CDR2 YYEKEE (reference sequence). This CDR3 is built from 13 residues.

The chain recombines TRBV5-1 with TRBJ2-7, with D possibly TRBD1 on 6 matching bases. Germline CDR1 SGHRS, CDR2 YFSETQ. V gave up 2 bases and J gave up 0 bases, with 12 bases separating them. The length of the CDR3 is 15 residues. CDR3 coding DNA: TGCGCCAGCAGCTTATCCGGGACACCCTCCTACGAGCAGTACTTC. Residues: CASSLSGTPSYEQYF.

V usage is TRBV7-2 and J usage is TRBJ2-5; 7 bases are a match to TRBD2. The germline gives CDR1 SGHTA, CDR2 FQGNSA. The J segment lost 0 bases and the V segment lost 3 bases, leaving 1 base of the junction unmatched. The CDR3 sequence is 14 residues long. The CDR3 here is CASSLGGYQETQYF. DNA of the CDR3: TGTGCCAGCAGCTTGGGGGGGTACCAAGAGACCCAGTACTTC.

The genes are TRBV5-1 and TRBJ2-5, with D possibly TRBD2 on 6 matching bases. In germline, CDR1 is SGHRS, CDR2 YFSETQ. V gave up 5 bases and J gave up 1 base, with 15 bases separating them. This CDR3 region has 15 residues. The CDR3 nucleotides are TGCGCCAGCAGGTTTGGAGGGTCGGTCCAAGAGACCCAGTACTTC. It yields the protein CASRFGGSVQETQYF.

The chain has TRBV27 and TRBJ2-6, with 9 positions matching TRBD1. Germline values: CDR1 MNHEY, CDR2 SMNVEV (reference sequence). The ends lost 8 bases at V and 0 bases at J; junction bases unmatched: 8. This CDR3 comprises 17 residues. The CDR3 coding sequence is TGTGCCAGCGCCTCGGGACAGGGATACTCTGGGGCCAACGTCCTGACTTTC. Amino acid sequence: CASASGQGYSGANVLTF.

In its sample, this clone was seen a few times. The chain carries TRBV7-9 and TRBJ2-1; possible D gene TRBD1, 6 bases. Germline V lookup: CDR1 SEHNR, CDR2 FQNEAQ (reference sequence). Trimming cost V 5 bases and J 8 bases, with 13 bases left between them. The CDR3 runs to 13 residues. CDR3 coding DNA: TGTGCCAGCAGCCTACAGGGATGGGATGAGCAGTTCTTC. Translation: CASSLQGWDEQFF.